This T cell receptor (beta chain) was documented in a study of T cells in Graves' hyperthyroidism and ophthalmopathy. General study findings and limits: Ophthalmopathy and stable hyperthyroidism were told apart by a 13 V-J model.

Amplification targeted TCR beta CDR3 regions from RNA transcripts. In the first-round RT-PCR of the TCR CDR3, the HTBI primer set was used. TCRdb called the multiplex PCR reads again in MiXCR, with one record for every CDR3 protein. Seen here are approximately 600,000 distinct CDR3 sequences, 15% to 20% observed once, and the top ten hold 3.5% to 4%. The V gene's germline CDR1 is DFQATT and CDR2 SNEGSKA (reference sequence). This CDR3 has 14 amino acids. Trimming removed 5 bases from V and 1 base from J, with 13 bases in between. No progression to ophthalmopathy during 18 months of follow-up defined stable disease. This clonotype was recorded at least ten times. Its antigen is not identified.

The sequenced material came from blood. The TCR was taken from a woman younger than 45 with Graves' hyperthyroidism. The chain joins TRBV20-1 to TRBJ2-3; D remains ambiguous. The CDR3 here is CSAGKALRTDTQYF. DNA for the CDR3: TGCAGTGCTGGGAAGGCTCTGCGCACAGATACGCAGTATTTT.